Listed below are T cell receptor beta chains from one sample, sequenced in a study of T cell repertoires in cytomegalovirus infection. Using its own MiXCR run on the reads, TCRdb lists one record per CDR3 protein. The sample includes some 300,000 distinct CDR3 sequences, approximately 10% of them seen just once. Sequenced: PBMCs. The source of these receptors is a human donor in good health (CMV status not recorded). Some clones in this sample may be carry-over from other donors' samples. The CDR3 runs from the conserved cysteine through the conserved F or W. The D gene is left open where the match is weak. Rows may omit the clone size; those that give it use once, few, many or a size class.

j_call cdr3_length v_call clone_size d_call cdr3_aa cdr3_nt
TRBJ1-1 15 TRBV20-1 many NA CSAIPSMRLGAEAFF TGCAGTGCTATCCCATCAATGAGGCTCGGCGCTGAAGCTTTCTTT
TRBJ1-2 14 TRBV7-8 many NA CASSSTATPYGYTF TGTGCCAGCAGCTCTACAGCGACTCCCTATGGCTACACCTTC
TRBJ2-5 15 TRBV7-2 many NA CASSFILGGMETQYF TGTGCCAGCAGCTTTATTCTGGGGGGAATGGAGACCCAGTACTTC
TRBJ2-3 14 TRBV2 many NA CASSDEVATDTQYF TGTGCCAGCAGTGACGAAGTAGCCACAGATACGCAGTATTTT
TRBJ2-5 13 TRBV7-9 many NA CASSLSGLETQYF TGTGCCAGCAGCTTATCAGGGTTGGAGACCCAGTACTTC
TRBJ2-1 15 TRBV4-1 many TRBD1 CASRVTGQGNNEQFF TGCGCCAGCAGAGTGACGGGACAGGGGAACAATGAGCAGTTCTTC
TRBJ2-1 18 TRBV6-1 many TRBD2 CASTVAGGEYSSYNEQFF TGTGCCAGCACTGTAGCGGGGGGGGAGTACAGCTCCTACAATGAGCAGTTCTTC
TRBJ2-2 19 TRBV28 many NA CASSFLGNWSRANTGELFF TGTGCCAGCAGTTTCCTTGGAAATTGGAGCAGGGCGAACACCGGGGAGCTGTTTTTT
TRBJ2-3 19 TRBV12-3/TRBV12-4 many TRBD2 CASSFEYGGTLVKRDTQYF TGTGCCAGCAGTTTCGAGTACGGGGGGACGCTAGTAAAAAGGGATACGCAGTATTTT
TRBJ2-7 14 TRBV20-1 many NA CSARDPQASYEQYF TGCAGTGCTAGAGATCCCCAGGCATCCTACGAGCAGTACTTC
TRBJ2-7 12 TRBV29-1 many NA CSVEEGAYEQYF TGCAGCGTTGAAGAGGGAGCCTACGAGCAGTACTTC
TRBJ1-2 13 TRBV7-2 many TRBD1 CASSPGQGEGYTF TGTGCCAGCAGCCCTGGACAGGGGGAGGGCTACACCTTC
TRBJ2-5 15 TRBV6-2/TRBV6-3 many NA CASSFPRTDKETQYF TGTGCCAGCAGTTTCCCAAGGACAGATAAAGAGACCCAGTACTTC
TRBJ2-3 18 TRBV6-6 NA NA CASSRGSGPFRSTDTQYF TGTGCCAGCAGCCGCGGCAGCGGACCTTTTCGTAGCACAGATACGCAGTATTTT
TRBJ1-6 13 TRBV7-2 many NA CASSLNLNSPLHF TGTGCCAGCAGCCTGAATCTTAATTCACCCCTCCACTTT
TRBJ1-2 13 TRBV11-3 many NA CASSLSGGNGYTF TGTGCCAGCAGCCTATCGGGGGGGAATGGCTACACCTTC
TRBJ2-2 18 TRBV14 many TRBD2 CASSLNLGSGVRAGELFF TGTGCCAGCAGCTTAAACCTAGGAAGCGGGGTGCGCGCCGGGGAGCTGTTTTTT
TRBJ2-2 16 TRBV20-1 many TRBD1 CSARDSGTGVTGELFF TGCAGTGCTAGAGACTCCGGGACAGGGGTTACCGGGGAGCTGTTTTTT
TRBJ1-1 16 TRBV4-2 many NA CASSQPVTGLNTEAFF TGTGCCAGCAGCCAGCCTGTTACAGGGCTGAACACTGAAGCTTTCTTT
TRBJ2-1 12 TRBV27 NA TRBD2 CASSLGGVEQFF TGTGCCAGCAGTTTAGGGGGGGTGGAGCAGTTCTTC
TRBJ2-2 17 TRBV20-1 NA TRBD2 CSARDVTSGAGAGELFF TGCAGTGCTAGAGATGTGACTAGCGGGGCCGGTGCAGGGGAGCTGTTTTTT
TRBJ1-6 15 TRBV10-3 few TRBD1 CAISGRDRDNSPLHF TGTGCCATCAGTGGTCGGGACAGAGATAATTCACCCCTCCACTTT
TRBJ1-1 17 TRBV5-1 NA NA CASSSGGINRMNTEAFF TGCGCCAGCAGCTCCGGTGGCATAAATAGGATGAACACTGAAGCTTTCTTT
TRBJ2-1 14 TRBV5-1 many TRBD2 CASSISGGYNEQFF TGCGCCAGCAGCATTAGCGGGGGTTACAATGAGCAGTTCTTC
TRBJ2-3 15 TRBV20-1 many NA CSALSRRGLTDTQYF TGCAGTGCTCTCTCGCGGAGGGGGCTCACAGATACGCAGTATTTT
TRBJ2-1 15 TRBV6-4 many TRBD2 CASSDSGDSYNEQFF TGTGCCAGCAGCGACAGCGGGGACTCCTACAATGAGCAGTTCTTC
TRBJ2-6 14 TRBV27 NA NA CASRDGSGANVLTF TGTGCCAGCAGGGACGGAAGTGGGGCCAACGTCCTGACTTTC
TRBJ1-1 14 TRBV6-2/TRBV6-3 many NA CASSRQQYGTEAFF TGTGCCAGCAGTCGACAGCAATATGGCACTGAAGCTTTCTTT
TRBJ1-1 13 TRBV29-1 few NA CSVKSTTNTEAFF TGCAGCGTTAAGTCCACCACGAACACTGAAGCTTTCTTT
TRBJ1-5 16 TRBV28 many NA CASSPRRTGFEQPQHF TGTGCCAGCAGTCCTCGACGGACGGGGTTTGAACAGCCCCAGCATTTT
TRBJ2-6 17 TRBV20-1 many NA CSARDGGVGSGANVLTF TGCAGTGCTAGAGATGGAGGGGTAGGCTCTGGGGCCAACGTCCTGACTTTC
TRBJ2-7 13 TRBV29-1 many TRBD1 CSVPGDRSYEQYF TGCAGCGTTCCAGGGGACAGATCCTACGAGCAGTACTTC
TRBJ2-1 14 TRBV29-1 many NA CSVETGIAYNEQFF TGCAGCGTTGAGACGGGGATTGCCTACAATGAGCAGTTCTTC
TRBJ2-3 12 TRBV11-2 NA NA CASRPTADTQYF TGTGCCAGCAGGCCGACTGCTGATACGCAGTATTTT
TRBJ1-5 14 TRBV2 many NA CASSGHGQKQPQHF TGTGCCAGCAGTGGACATGGTCAGAAGCAGCCCCAGCATTTT
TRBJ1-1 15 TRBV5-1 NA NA CASSLEGLMNTEAFF TGCGCCAGCAGCTTGGAAGGGCTCATGAACACTGAAGCTTTCTTT
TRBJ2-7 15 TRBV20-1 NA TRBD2 CSARIAGKGYYEQYF TGCAGTGCAAGGATAGCGGGGAAGGGTTACTACGAGCAGTACTTC
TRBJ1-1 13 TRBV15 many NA CATAGTLNTEAFF TGTGCCACCGCCGGGACGTTGAACACTGAAGCTTTCTTT
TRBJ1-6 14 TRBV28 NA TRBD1 CASRGGQSNSPLHF TGTGCCAGCAGGGGGGGACAGTCAAATTCACCCCTCCACTTT
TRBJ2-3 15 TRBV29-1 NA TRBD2 CSAAPGLALTDTQYF TGCAGCGCCGCCCCGGGACTAGCGTTAACAGATACGCAGTATTTT
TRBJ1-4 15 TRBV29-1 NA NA CSVDDSGGGREKLFF TGCAGCGTTGACGATTCCGGGGGCGGACGTGAAAAACTGTTTTTT
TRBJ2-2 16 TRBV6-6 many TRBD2 CASTLGRGGGTGELFF TGTGCCAGCACCCTTGGCCGGGGGGGTGGCACCGGGGAGCTGTTTTTT
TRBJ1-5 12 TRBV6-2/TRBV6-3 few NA CASTKYNQPQHF TGTGCCAGCACCAAGTACAATCAGCCCCAGCATTTT
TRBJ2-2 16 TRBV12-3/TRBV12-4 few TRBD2 CASSLVPGLATGELFF TGTGCCAGCAGTTTAGTTCCGGGACTAGCGACGGGGGAGCTGTTTTTT
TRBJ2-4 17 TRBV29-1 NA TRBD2 CSVSPGGARTTKNIQYF TGCAGCGTTTCCCCCGGGGGGGCGCGGACTACCAAAAACATTCAGTACTTC
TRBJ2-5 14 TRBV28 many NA CASSEKYVGETQYF TGTGCCAGCAGTGAGAAGTACGTCGGGGAGACCCAGTACTTC
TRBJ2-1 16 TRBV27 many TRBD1 CASSFEGAISYNEQFF TGTGCCAGCAGTTTTGAGGGGGCCATTTCCTACAATGAGCAGTTCTTC
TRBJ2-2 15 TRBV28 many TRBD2 CASSNKRGSTGELFF TGTGCCAGCAGCAATAAGCGGGGGAGCACCGGGGAGCTGTTTTTT
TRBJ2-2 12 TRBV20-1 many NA CSELRGTGELFF TGCAGTGAGCTGCGAGGAACCGGGGAGCTGTTTTTT
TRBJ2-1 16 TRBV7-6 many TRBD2 CASSQGTSGGYNEQFF TGTGCCAGCAGCCAAGGGACTAGCGGGGGTTACAATGAGCAGTTCTTC
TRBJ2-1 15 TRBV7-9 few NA CASSLGDGLQSEQFF TGTGCCAGCAGCTTAGGAGACGGGCTTCAATCTGAGCAGTTCTTC
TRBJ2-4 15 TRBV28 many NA CASKKAGGAKNIQYF TGTGCCAGCAAGAAGGCAGGAGGAGCCAAAAACATTCAGTACTTC
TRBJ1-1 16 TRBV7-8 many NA CASSLVAGRGNTEAFF TGTGCCAGCAGCTTAGTTGCGGGACGCGGGAACACTGAAGCTTTCTTT
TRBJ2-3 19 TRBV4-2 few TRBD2 CASSQPLLTAGDGTDTQYF TGTGCCAGCAGCCAACCCTTATTGACAGCGGGGGACGGCACAGATACGCAGTATTTT
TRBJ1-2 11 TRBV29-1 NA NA CSVAGSGGYTF TGCAGCGTTGCCGGGAGCGGTGGCTACACCTTC